The 6 T cell receptor beta chains below were found in one sample sequenced in a study of molecular identifiers for immune sequencing clone quantification. TCRdb re-called the PCR reads with MiXCR, one entry per CDR3 protein. Of just under 650,000 distinct CDR3 sequences listed, 15% to 20% are singletons. Specimen: naive CD8+ T cells from blood, with Jurkat cell RNA spiked in. Stated subset: FACS-sorted CD8+CD4-CCR7+CD45RA+ naive T cells. The receptors were sampled from a human donor in good health. Some libraries in this study had Jurkat cell RNA spiked in.

Turning to this clonotype: Since no conserved phenylalanine or tryptophan closes the CDR3, a read error is the likely cause. This chain uses TRBV6-2 or TRBV6-3 with TRBJ2-7; 7 positions match TRBD1. With V trimmed by 6 bases and J by 5 bases, 4 bases remained unmatched. This CDR3 comprises 12 residues. Germline lookup yields CDR1 MNHEY and CDR2 SVGEGT. CDR3: CASRTGKNEQYL. CDR3 in DNA: TGTGCCAGCAGGACAGGGAAGAACGAGCAGTACCTC.

For this clonotype: With a much larger clone just one base away, this may be a read error. The chain is built from TRBV20-1 and TRBJ2-7, with D perhaps TRBD2 (6 bases). The CDR3 spans 13 residues. Trimming removed 8 bases from V and 2 bases from J, with 16 bases in between. Germline CDR1 reads DFQATT; CDR2 reads SNEGSKA (reference sequence). The CDR3 is CSTKPGLTYEQYF. CDR3 coding DNA: TGCAGTACTAAACCGGGACTCACCTACGAGCAGTACTTC.

This clonotype was observed a few times. This chain connects TRBV18 to TRBJ2-7, with D tentatively TRBD1 (6 bases). Germline lookup yields CDR1 KGHSH and CDR2 LQKENI. The CDR3 spans 15 residues. V dropped 3 bases and J dropped 2 bases, with 14 bases sitting between them. CDR3 amino acids: CASSPPGQPTYEQYF. The CDR3 nucleotides read TGTGCCAGCTCACCGCCTGGACAGCCCACCTACGAGCAGTACTTC.

This clonotype was seen many times. The chain carries TRBV11-2 and TRBJ2-3; 7 bases fit TRBD2. The CDR3 totals 15 residues. The V and J ends lost 5 bases and 2 bases, in that order; junction bases with no gene match: 7. The germline V gene has CDR1 SGHAT and CDR2 FQNNGV. The CDR3 DNA is TGTGCCAGCAGCCCGACCGGGACTACCACAGATACGCAGTATTTT. It codes for CASSPTGTTTDTQYF.

Comment on this clonotype: This may arise from a read error, as a much more abundant clone is one base away. This sequence joins TRBV30 and TRBJ2-3; 7 bases are a match to TRBD2. CDR1 is GTSNPN, CDR2 SVGIG, per germline (reference sequence). This CDR3 region has 15 residues. CDR3 in amino acids: CAWSVVGGSTDAQYF. The CDR3 DNA reads TGTGCCTGGAGTGTAGTGGGGGGGAGCACAGATGCGCAGTATTTT.

This clonotype was detected a few times. V usage is TRBV6-9 and J usage is TRBJ2-3, with D possibly called TRBD1 or TRBD2 (5 bases each). Between the trimmed V and J ends, which lost 0 bases and 1 base, there was a span of 14 bases. The CDR3 has 17 amino acids. Germline V gene data show CDR1 as MNHGY and CDR2 as SVAAGI. Written as DNA, the CDR3 is TGTGCCAGCAGTTATTCGGGTCAGGGACCCTGCACAGATACGCAGTATTTT. Protein sequence: CASSYSGQGPCTDTQYF.